This passage covers 22 T cell receptor beta chains from one sample sequenced in a study of T cell responses to AZD1222 COVID-19 vaccine (TCRdb year 2021). Library preparation used the immunoSEQ multiplex PCR assay. Drawn from immuneACCESS, this table holds only the in-frame rearrangements with V and J called that TCRdb kept. Clones are partly lost; checked studies trace under half to an unresolved V gene and leave the rest unexplained. For this sample there are more than 140,000 clones; approximately 88% appear just once. The ten top clones hold 3% to 4% of the sample. Read against the paper, the sample's time point label means: baseline before first vaccination. Reading the label with the study, this specimen's treatment or condition is: meningococcal conjugate vaccine given as trial control. This specimen was peripheral blood, taken on day 0 of MenACWY control vaccination. The source of these receptors is an adult in good health.

V usage is TRBV29-1 and J usage is TRBJ1-1; 10 bases fit TRBD1. V trimming: 5 bases; J trimming: 4 bases; junction bases outside the gene matches: 4. The CDR3 is 13 amino acids. CDR1 is SQVTM and CDR2 is ANQGSEA in the germline V gene. CDR3 in amino acids: CSVSRTGGTEAFF. For the CDR3, the DNA is TGCAGCGTTAGTAGGACAGGGGGCACTGAAGCTTTCTTT.

The chain employs TRBV29-1 and TRBJ1-3, with unresolved D. Trimming shortened V by 2 bases and J by 0 bases, and 11 bases separated the two germline ends. The CDR3 loop spans 15 amino acids. CDR1 is SQVTM, CDR2 ANQGSEA, per germline. CDR3 protein: CSVEFPGRSGNTIYF. The DNA of the CDR3 is TGCAGCGTTGAATTCCCAGGCCGCTCTGGAAACACCATATATTTT.

The V gene is TRBV6-6, the J gene TRBJ1-6; D might be TRBD1 (6 bases). The germline CDR1 and CDR2 sequences are MNHNY and SVGAGI (reference sequence). Trimming cost V 10 bases and J 6 bases, with 10 bases left between them. This CDR3 has 12 residues. The CDR3 DNA follows: TGTGCCACCGACAGGCTTAATTCACCCCTCCACTTT. Translated: CATDRLNSPLHF.

The chain carries TRBV2 and TRBJ1-1; D not certain. The germline V gene encodes CDR1 SNHLY and CDR2 FYNNEI. The CDR3 is 14 amino acids. V lost 2 bases and J lost 5, with 12 bases in between. CDR3 DNA: TGTGCCAGCAGTGAACGGCAGACGGAGACTGAAGCTTTCTTT. Protein sequence: CASSERQTETEAFF.

This rearrangement joins TRBV5-4 to TRBJ1-2, with D perhaps TRBD1 (5 bases). Trimming removed 4 bases from V and 6 bases from J, with 10 bases in between. CDR1 SGHNT and CDR2 YYREEE come from the germline V gene (reference sequence). CDR3 length: 12 residues. The DNA of the CDR3 is TGTGCCAGCAGCAAAACAGGTGATGGCTACACCTTC. This codes for CASSKTGDGYTF.

The chain combines TRBV11-2 with TRBJ1-2, with D unresolved. Germline V lookup: CDR1 SGHAT, CDR2 FQNNGV. CDR3 length: 12 residues. With 1 base removed from V and 8 bases from J, the gap between germline ends came to 8 bases. CDR3 loop: CASSLAVGGYTF. DNA of the CDR3: TGTGCCAGCAGCTTAGCCGTTGGGGGCTACACCTTC.

This clone was detected only a few times. V and J are TRBV5-5 and TRBJ2-7, with 7 bases lining up with TRBD2. The CDR3 totals 19 residues. The V gene end was trimmed by 1 base and the J gene end by 3 bases; junction bases not matched to a gene: 19. The germline V gene encodes CDR1 SGHKS and CDR2 YYEKEE (reference sequence). The CDR3 sequence is CASSLLYPPLAPVDYEQYF. The DNA of the CDR3 is TGTGCCAGCAGCTTGTTGTACCCTCCACTAGCGCCAGTCGACTACGAGCAGTACTTC.

This clone was recorded once. This chain uses TRBV7-3 with TRBJ1-6; 7 bases map to TRBD1. J was trimmed by 7 bases and V by 4 bases; bases with no gene match: 7. The CDR3 is made up of 15 amino acids. CDR1 and CDR2 from the germline V gene are SGHTA and FQGTGA. This CDR3 is CASSSGGLGNSPLHF. The CDR3 DNA reads TGTGCCAGCAGCTCAGGGGGATTAGGCAATTCACCCCTCCACTTT.

Points on this clone: A read error may account for a junction end that differs from germline. The V call is TRBV27, the J call TRBJ1-3; D ambiguous. This CDR3 has 18 amino acids. The germline CDR1 and CDR2 sequences are MNHEY and SMNVEV (reference sequence). The CDR3: CASILKWTVYFSGNTIYF. As DNA, the CDR3 is TGTGCCAGCATTTTAAAATGGACGGTTTATTTCTCTGGAAACACCATATATTTT.

CDR3 in amino acids: CASSLGLVETQYF. The CDR3 DNA is TGTGCCAGCAGCTTAGGACTTGTAGAGACCCAGTACTTC. The chain links TRBV5-6 to TRBJ2-5; tentatively, D is TRBD2 (5 bases). The CDR3 extends over 13 amino acids. V gave up 2 bases and J gave up 4 bases, with 9 bases separating them. CDR1 is SGHDT and CDR2 is YYEEEE in the germline V gene.

CDR3 protein: CASSLVRGYGYTF. CDR3 sequence (DNA): TGTGCCAGCAGCTTGGTACGGGGCTATGGCTACACCTTC. The chain links TRBV5-4 to TRBJ1-2, with D unclear. The V end was cut by 0 bases, the J end by 4 bases, with 7 bases between. Germline CDR1 and CDR2: SGHNT and YYREEE (reference sequence). The CDR3 consists of 13 residues.

The genes are TRBV30 and TRBJ2-3, with D possibly TRBD2 on 5 matching bases. The germline V gene has CDR1 GTSNPN and CDR2 SVGIG (reference sequence). V dropped 5 bases and J dropped 1 base, with 10 bases sitting between them. The CDR3 has 13 amino acids. The CDR3 reads CAWVRAGTDTQYF. CDR3 coding DNA: TGTGCCTGGGTGAGGGCCGGCACAGATACGCAGTATTTT.

This clone turned up a few times. The chain combines TRBV7-2 with TRBJ2-1; D is unresolved. Looked up from germline, CDR1 is SGHTA and CDR2 is FQGNSA. Trimming left V 3 bases short and J 8 bases short, with 8 bases between. The CDR3 length is 12 residues. The CDR3 here is CASSFFFDEQFF. The CDR3 DNA reads as TGTGCCAGCAGCTTTTTTTTTGATGAGCAGTTCTTC. The whole variable domain, filled in from reference TRBV7-2 and TRBJ2-1, reads GAGVSQSPSNKVTEKGKDVELRCDPISGHTALYWYRQSLGQGLEFLIYFQGNSAPDKSGLPSDRFSAERTGGSVSTLTIQRTQQEDSAVYLCASSFFFDEQFFGPGTRLTVL.

This chain connects TRBV28 to TRBJ2-7, with D possibly TRBD1 on 7 matching bases. CDR3 size: 13 residues. V dropped 11 bases and J dropped 6 bases, with 20 bases sitting between them. CDR1 and CDR2 from the germline V gene are MDHEN and SYDVKM. CDR3 sequence (DNA): TGTGCCGGTCAGGGGGGAGGCTTGGTCGAGCAGTACTTC. Amino acids: CAGQGGGLVEQYF.

The chain employs TRBV5-5 and TRBJ1-5; TRBD1 agrees at 8 bases. The CDR3 runs to 17 residues. V shed 4 bases and J 2 bases; nucleotides not matched to a gene: 11. CDR1 and CDR2 from the germline V gene are SGHKS and YYEKEE (reference sequence). CDR3 sequence: CASSRGDRINGNQPQHF. DNA of the CDR3: TGTGCCAGCAGCCGGGGGGACAGGATAAACGGCAATCAGCCCCAGCATTTT.

CDR3 sequence: CASSQGEIYNSPLHF. CDR3 bases: TGTGCCAGCAGCCAAGGGGAAATCTATAATTCACCCCTCCACTTT. This sequence joins TRBV3-1 (or the pseudogene TRBV3-2) and TRBJ1-6; D is unclear. Germline V CDR1 and CDR2: LGHDT, YNNKEL (reference sequence). This CDR3 region has 15 residues. V dropped 1 base and J dropped 3 bases, with 7 bases sitting between them.

This clone was picked up one time. Other DNA sequences in the sample encode the same CDR3. This chain connects TRBV18 to TRBJ2-1; D gene unclear. The CDR3 is 11 residues long. Trimming removed 3 bases at V and 7 bases at J, with 4 bases between. CDR1 and CDR2 from the germline V gene are KGHSH and LQKENI. The CDR3 region has the DNA TGTGCCAGCTCACCGGGAAATGAGCAGTTCTTC. It yields the protein CASSPGNEQFF.

J is TRBJ1-1 and V is TRBV10-3; D may be TRBD1 (6 bases). Trimming pared 0 bases from V and 5 bases from J, leaving 10 bases between. This CDR3 comprises 14 residues. Germline V gene sequence: CDR1 ENHRY, CDR2 SYGVKD. The CDR3, as DNA: TGTGCCATCAGTGAGTCGGGGGGGCGGACTGAAGCTTTCTTT. Its protein is CAISESGGRTEAFF.

This chain links TRBV2 with TRBJ1-5; no clear D gene. V was trimmed by 6 bases and J by 7 bases, leaving 13 bases between them. There are 13 residues in the CDR3. The germline V gene has CDR1 SNHLY and CDR2 FYNNEI. Written as DNA, the CDR3 is TGTGCCAGCAGCATTGTGGGCAGGCAGCCCCAGCATTTT. Its protein is CASSIVGRQPQHF.

The genes are TRBV6-5 and TRBJ2-5; D is uncertain. CDR1 MNHEY and CDR2 SVGAGI come from the germline V gene. The length of the CDR3 is 11 residues. Trimming left V 2 bases short and J 5 bases short, with 3 bases between. CDR3 bases: TGTGCCAGCAGTTACGGGGAGACCCAGTACTTC. Translation gives CASSYGETQYF.

The J gene is TRBJ2-5, the V gene TRBV27, with D maybe TRBD2 (5 bases). CDR1 MNHEY and CDR2 SMNVEV come from the germline V gene (reference sequence). The CDR3 totals 16 residues. Trimming cost V 8 bases and J 1 base, with 20 bases left between them. CDR3 amino acids: CASSPEGAPGQETQYF. The CDR3 DNA reads as TGTGCCAGCTCACCCGAGGGCGCTCCGGGCCAAGAGACCCAGTACTTC.

The J gene is TRBJ1-1, the V gene TRBV7-9; 7 bases map to TRBD1. V gave up 4 bases and J gave up 6 bases; unmatched junction bases: 11. CDR1 is SEHNR, CDR2 FQNEAQ, per germline (reference sequence). This CDR3 is built from 15 residues. The CDR3 spells CASSSYMGQIPEAFF. As DNA, the CDR3 is TGTGCCAGCAGCTCCTATATGGGACAGATCCCTGAAGCTTTCTTT.